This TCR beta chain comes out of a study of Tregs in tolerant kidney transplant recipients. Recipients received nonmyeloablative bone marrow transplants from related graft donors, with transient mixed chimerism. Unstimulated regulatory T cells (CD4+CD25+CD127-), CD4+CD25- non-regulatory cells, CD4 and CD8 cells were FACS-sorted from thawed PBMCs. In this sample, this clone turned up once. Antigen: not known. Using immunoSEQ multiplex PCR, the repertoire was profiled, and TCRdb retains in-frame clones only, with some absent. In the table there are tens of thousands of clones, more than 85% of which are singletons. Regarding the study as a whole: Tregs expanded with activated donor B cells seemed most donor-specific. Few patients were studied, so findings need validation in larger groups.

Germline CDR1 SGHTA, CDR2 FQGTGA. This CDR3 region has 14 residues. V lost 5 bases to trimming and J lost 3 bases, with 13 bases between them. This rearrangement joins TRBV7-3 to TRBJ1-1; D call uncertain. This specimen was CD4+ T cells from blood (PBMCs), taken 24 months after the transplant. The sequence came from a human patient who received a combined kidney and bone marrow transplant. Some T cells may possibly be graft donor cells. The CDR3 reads CASSNQVEYTEAFF. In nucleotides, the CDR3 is TGTGCCAGCAGCAACCAGGTTGAGTACACTGAAGCTTTCTTT. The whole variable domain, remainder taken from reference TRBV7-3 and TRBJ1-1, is GAGVSQTPSNKVTEKGKYVELRCDPISGHTALYWYRQSLGQGPEFLIYFQGTGAADDSGLPNDRFFAVRPEGSVSTLKIQRTERGDSAVYLCASSNQVEYTEAFFGQGTRLTVV.